This T cell receptor (beta chain) stems from a study of CD8+ T cells in alopecia areata. The overall study: Treated patients were given 5 to 10 mg oral tofacitinib twice daily. Findings and caveats of the study: Normal-skin resident alphabeta T cells also appear among scalp sample sequences.

The treatment is: oral pan-JAK inhibitor, 5-10 mg twice daily. Punch biopsies of lesional scalp, plus peripheral blood, were taken from alopecia areata patients. Turning to this clone: Its target is unknown.

RNA was isolated and reverse transcribed to cDNA, the sequencing template. Repertoires were generated with immunoSEQ multiplex PCR, while TCRdb's copy carries only in-frame clones and drops some. The sample yields 200,000 or so clones, roughly two fifths seen once. The CDR3 is 16 amino acids. Germline CDR1 and CDR2: SGHNT and YYREEE (reference sequence). The V gene lost 1 base and the J gene lost 0 bases, with 11 bases spanning the gap. J is TRBJ2-4 and V is TRBV5-4; D unclear. The origin of this receptor is a human donor with alopecia areata. The specimen comprised CD4+ T cells sorted from blood, sampled at approximately week 37, from a patient treated with tofacitinib. The CDR3 DNA sequence: TGTGCCAGCAGCTTGTTGGACGCGGTAGCCAAAAACATTCAGTACTTC. Amino acid sequence: CASSLLDAVAKNIQYF.